This TCR beta chain comes out of a study of blood T cell repertoires in COVID-19. Clones were sequenced by immunoSEQ multiplex PCR, and TCRdb holds only the in-frame ones, with some missing. Of approximately 160,000 clones listed, about 83% are singletons. Germline V CDR1 and CDR2: MNHEY, SVGAGI. J was trimmed by 5 bases and V by 7 bases; bases with no gene match: 11. This CDR3 has 15 residues. The sequencing input was PBMCs or T cells enriched from blood (not recorded which). This sequence joins TRBV6-5 and TRBJ2-1; TRBD2 matches 7 bases. The origin of this receptor is a woman in her forties or fifties in a cohort exposed to, infected with or recovered from COVID-19 (not recorded which). CDR3: CASTIILASHNEQFF. The CDR3 DNA is TGTGCCAGCACTATTATACTAGCGTCCCACAATGAGCAGTTCTTC.